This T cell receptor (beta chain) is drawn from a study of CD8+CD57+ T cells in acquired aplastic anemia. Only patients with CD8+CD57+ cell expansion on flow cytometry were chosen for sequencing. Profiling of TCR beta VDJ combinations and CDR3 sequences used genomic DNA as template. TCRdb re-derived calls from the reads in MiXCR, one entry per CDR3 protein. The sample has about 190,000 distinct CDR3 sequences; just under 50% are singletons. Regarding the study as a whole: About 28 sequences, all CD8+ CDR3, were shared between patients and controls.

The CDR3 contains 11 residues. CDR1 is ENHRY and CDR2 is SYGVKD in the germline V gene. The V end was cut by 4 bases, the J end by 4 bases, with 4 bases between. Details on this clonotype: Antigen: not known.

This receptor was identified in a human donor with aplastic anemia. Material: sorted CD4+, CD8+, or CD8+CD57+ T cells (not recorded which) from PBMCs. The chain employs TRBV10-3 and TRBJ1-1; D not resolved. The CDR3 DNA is TGTGCCATCAGTGCTGGCACTGAAGCTTTCTTT. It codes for CAISAGTEAFF.